Below, 26 T cell receptor beta chains from the same sample are listed, as sequenced in a study of blood T cell repertoires in COVID-19. Profiling relied on immunoSEQ multiplex PCR, and the TCRdb table lists in-frame clones only, not all of them. The sample records around 140,000 clones, around 86% being singletons. The sequenced sample was peripheral blood. Source of these receptors: a human donor in a cohort sampled during active COVID-19.

A few counts support this clone. This chain joins TRBV20-1 and TRBJ1-6; D not resolved. Deletions cut 3 bases from V and 7 bases from J, with 10 bases between. The CDR3 has 13 residues. CDR1 is DFQATT, CDR2 SNEGSKA, per germline (reference sequence). CDR3 loop: CSASREPNSPLHF. CDR3 DNA: TGCAGTGCTAGTCGCGAACCCAATTCACCCCTCCACTTT.

J is TRBJ2-2 and V is TRBV7-8; 11 nucleotides agree with TRBD2. Germline CDR1 is SGHVS and CDR2 is FQNEAQ. V trimming: 1 base; J trimming: 1 base; junction bases outside the gene matches: 11. This CDR3 spans 20 amino acids. The chain's CDR3 is CASSLGVRLAGGLNTGELFF. The CDR3 DNA reads as TGTGCCAGCAGCTTAGGGGTGCGGCTAGCGGGAGGACTGAACACCGGGGAGCTGTTTTTT.

The chain combines TRBV5-1 with TRBJ2-1; D is undetermined. Germline V gene data show CDR1 as SGHRS and CDR2 as YFSETQ. The V gene lost 5 bases and the J gene lost 0 bases, with 12 bases spanning the gap. CDR3 length: 15 residues. The CDR3 coding sequence is TGCGCCAGCAGGAGGCTCGAGTTCTCCTACAATGAGCAGTTCTTC. Its protein is CASRRLEFSYNEQFF.

The rearrangement joins TRBV6-5 to TRBJ2-1; TRBD2 aligns across 11 bases. Trimming took 0 bases from V and 9 from J; bases not matched to a gene: 4. This CDR3 region has 15 residues. Germline assignment: CDR1 MNHEY and CDR2 SVGAGI. CDR3 loop: CASSYSASGRSEQFF. The CDR3 DNA sequence: TGTGCCAGCAGTTACTCGGCTAGCGGGAGGAGTGAGCAGTTCTTC.

This clone was seen once. The chain employs TRBV30 and TRBJ2-1; D gene unclear. Trimming shortened V by 0 bases and J by 0 bases, and 9 bases separated the two germline ends. This CDR3 is built from 15 residues. Germline loops: CDR1 GTSNPN, CDR2 SVGIG (reference sequence). The CDR3 region has the DNA TGTGCCTGGAGTGTAGAGAGCCACTCCTACAATGAGCAGTTCTTC. This codes for CAWSVESHSYNEQFF. The full variable domain, in which reference TRBV30 and TRBJ2-1 provide the parts outside the CDR3, is SQTIHQWPATLVQPVGSPLSLECTVEGTSNPNLYWYRQAAGRGLQLLFYSVGIGQISSEVPQNLSASRPQDRQFILSSKKLLLSDSGFYLCAWSVESHSYNEQFFGPGTRLTVL.

This clone was seen only a few times. This rearrangement joins TRBV19 to TRBJ1-3, with TRBD1 matching 7 bases. V gave up 7 bases and J gave up 5 bases; unmatched junction bases: 8. This CDR3 has 14 amino acids. From germline, CDR1 is LNHDA and CDR2 SQIVND (reference sequence). The CDR3 is CASTQGQNRNTIYF. DNA for the CDR3: TGTGCCAGTACACAGGGGCAGAACAGAAACACCATATATTTT.

The J gene is TRBJ1-1, the V gene TRBV15; no firm D call. The CDR3 is 13 amino acids. Trimming left V 5 bases short and J 2 bases short, with 9 bases between. Germline V gene lookup returns CDR1 LNHNV and CDR2 YYDKDF (reference sequence). DNA for the CDR3: TGTGCCACCAGCGAGGCCGCTAACACTGAAGCTTTCTTT. Residues: CATSEAANTEAFF.

This rearrangement joins TRBV11-3 to TRBJ2-1; 8 positions agree with TRBD2. CDR3 size: 14 residues. V gave up 2 bases and J gave up 11 bases; unmatched junction bases: 8. Germline values: CDR1 SGHNT, CDR2 YENEEA. The CDR3 DNA reads as TGTGCCAGCAGCTTAAGCGGGAGCTCTCCTAAGCAGTTCTTC. Its translation is CASSLSGSSPKQFF.

V and J are TRBV7-2 and TRBJ2-7; 9 nucleotides match TRBD2. The germline V gene encodes CDR1 SGHTA and CDR2 FQGNSA. Losses at the gene ends were 1 base for V and 7 bases for J; bases not matched to a gene: 8. The CDR3 contains 15 residues. CDR3 bases: TGTGCCAGCAGCTTAGGAGCGGGAGGCCACGGGGAGCAGTACTTC. As protein: CASSLGAGGHGEQYF.

J is TRBJ2-7 and V is TRBV28; possible D gene TRBD2, 5 bases. V lost 3 bases and J lost 2, with 5 bases in between. The germline gives CDR1 MDHEN, CDR2 SYDVKM. The CDR3 is 12 residues long. CDR3 nucleotide sequence: TGTGCCAGCAGTTTCGGGACCTACGAGCAGTACTTC. Protein sequence: CASSFGTYEQYF.

This chain connects TRBV28 to TRBJ1-2, with 9 bases fitting TRBD1. The CDR3 loop spans 15 amino acids. The V and J ends lost 6 bases and 8 bases, in that order; junction bases with no gene match: 13. Germline V CDR1 and CDR2: MDHEN, SYDVKM. This CDR3 reads CASRYQGQGGGGYTF. Here the CDR3 DNA reads TGTGCCAGCAGATACCAGGGACAGGGAGGGGGCGGCTACACCTTC.

DNA of the CDR3: TGTGCCAGCAGTCCCCAGGGGCTGGTAGGAGAGACCCAGTACTTC. Its protein product is CASSPQGLVGETQYF. The chain employs TRBV6-4 and TRBJ2-5; D is perhaps TRBD1 (6 bases). The CDR3 has 15 amino acids. Per germline, CDR1 MRHNA and CDR2 SNTAGT. V was shortened by 5 bases and J by 4 bases, with 17 bases between the two germline ends.

This chain uses TRBV9 with TRBJ2-1; 9 nucleotides align to TRBD1. Trimming removed 6 bases from V and 4 bases from J; junction bases left unmatched: 2. Germline CDR1 and CDR2: SGDLS and YYNGEE. The CDR3 loop spans 13 amino acids. The CDR3 is CASTGQGYNEQFF. The CDR3 DNA follows: TGTGCCAGCACCGGACAGGGGTACAATGAGCAGTTCTTC.

The V and J genes are TRBV5-8 and TRBJ2-7, with D possibly being TRBD1 (6 bases). The CDR3 loop spans 14 amino acids. The ends were cut back, 2 bases at V and 7 bases at J, with 16 bases in the middle. The germline CDR1 and CDR2 sequences are SGHTS and YDEGEE. CDR3: CASSLGQGPIEQYF. The CDR3 DNA reads as TGTGCCAGCAGCTTAGGTCAGGGGCCCATTGAGCAGTACTTC.

J is TRBJ2-7 and V is TRBV4-1; 11 nucleotides match TRBD1. This CDR3 is 15 amino acids long. CDR1 MGHRA and CDR2 YSYEKL come from the germline V gene. V gave up 2 bases and J gave up 3 bases; unmatched junction bases: 3. As DNA, the CDR3 is TGCGCCAGCAGCCAACCGGGGACAGGGGGCTACGAGCAGTACTTC. Protein sequence: CASSQPGTGGYEQYF.

J is TRBJ2-2 and V is TRBV5-6; 12 bases map to TRBD1. V lost 4 bases, J lost 7 bases, and 8 bases stayed unmatched. This CDR3 comprises 16 residues. CDR1 SGHDT and CDR2 YYEEEE come from the germline V gene. CDR3 protein: CASSPGTGGASGELFF. In DNA, the CDR3 is TGTGCCAGCAGCCCCGGGACAGGGGGCGCCAGCGGGGAGCTGTTTTTT.

The V call is TRBV28, the J call TRBJ1-2; no clear D. CDR1 is MDHEN and CDR2 is SYDVKM in the germline V gene. Trimming cost V 1 base and J 9 bases, with 15 bases left between them. This CDR3 has 14 residues. The CDR3 nucleotides are TGTGCCAGCAGTTTATCTGGGCCCCCGCGCAGCTACACCTTC. This encodes CASSLSGPPRSYTF.

This chain uses TRBV30 with TRBJ2-5; D unclear. V dropped 2 bases and J dropped 5 bases, with 6 bases sitting between them. Germline assignment: CDR1 GTSNPN and CDR2 SVGIG (reference sequence). The CDR3 is 11 residues long. The CDR3 here is CAWSPGETQYF. As DNA, the CDR3 is TGTGCCTGGAGTCCCGGGGAGACCCAGTACTTC.

The chain is built from TRBV6-5 and TRBJ1-5; D might be TRBD1 (6 bases). The CDR3 length is 13 residues. Germline assignment: CDR1 MNHEY and CDR2 SVGAGI. V was shortened by 8 bases and J by 5 bases, with 13 bases between the two germline ends. CDR3 sequence reads: CASRTDQHQPQHF. The CDR3 nucleotides read TGTGCCAGCCGGACAGACCAGCATCAGCCCCAGCATTTT.

The chain combines TRBV2 with TRBJ2-3, with 8 nucleotides matching TRBD2. This CDR3 spans 16 amino acids. Per the germline V gene, CDR1 is SNHLY and CDR2 is FYNNEI. V dropped 2 bases and J dropped 7; count of bases not matched to a gene: 11. As DNA, the CDR3 is TGTGCCAGCAGTGAAAACGGGGCGGGACTAGTGAATACGCAGTATTTT. Its protein product is CASSENGAGLVNTQYF. Filled out from reference TRBV2 and TRBJ2-3, the complete variable domain reads EPEVTQTPSHQVTQMGQEVILRCVPISNHLYFYWYRQILGQKVEFLVSFYNNEISEKSEIFDDQFSVERPDGSNFTLKIRSTKLEDSAMYFCASSENGAGLVNTQYFGPGTRLTVL.

V and J are TRBV28 and TRBJ1-4, with 8 bases lining up with TRBD1. Per germline, CDR1 MDHEN and CDR2 SYDVKM. V lost 5 bases, J lost 3 bases, and 8 bases stayed unmatched. The CDR3 is 16 residues long. CDR3 DNA sequence: TGTGCCAGCAGTCTAGGGACAGGAGTTCCTAATGAAAAACTGTTTTTT. Translating it yields CASSLGTGVPNEKLFF.

The chain employs TRBV2 and TRBJ2-7; unclear D gene. CDR1 is SNHLY and CDR2 is FYNNEI in the germline V gene. V lost 8 bases and J lost 2, with 4 bases in between. This CDR3 region has 10 residues. The CDR3 nucleotides are TGTGCCAGCGCTACCTACGAGCAGTACTTC. This gives the protein CASATYEQYF.

The rearrangement joins TRBV3-1 (or the pseudogene TRBV3-2) to TRBJ2-3, with D unclear. CDR1 and CDR2 (germline): LGHDT, YNNKEL (reference sequence). The CDR3 is 16 residues long. Deletions cut 4 bases from V and 1 base from J, with 15 bases between. CDR3 residues: CASSRLGHRGTDTQYF. The CDR3 DNA reads TGTGCCAGCAGCCGCCTAGGTCACCGGGGCACAGATACGCAGTATTTT.

The CDR3 reads CASSFVYGTGSYGYTF. CDR3 nucleotides: TGTGCCAGCAGTTTCGTCTACGGGACAGGGTCCTATGGCTACACCTTC. The chain couples TRBV6-5 to TRBJ1-2; 9 bases fit TRBD1. This CDR3 is built from 16 residues. Germline V gene sequence: CDR1 MNHEY, CDR2 SVGAGI. V dropped 4 bases and J dropped 4; count of bases not matched to a gene: 10.

The J gene is TRBJ1-5, the V gene TRBV19; 8 bases agree with TRBD1. The CDR3 contains 19 residues. CDR1 and CDR2 from the germline V gene are LNHDA and SQIVND (reference sequence). V shed 5 bases and J 0 bases; nucleotides not matched to a gene: 15. CDR3 region: CASSPRDRKWGYSNQPQHF. The CDR3 DNA sequence: TGTGCCAGTAGTCCCCGGGACAGGAAGTGGGGATATAGCAATCAGCCCCAGCATTTT.

The chain recombines TRBV5-1 with TRBJ2-7; maybe TRBD1 (5 bases). Germline assignment: CDR1 SGHRS and CDR2 YFSETQ. V lost 4 bases, J lost 2 bases, and 7 bases lay in between. The CDR3 is made up of 12 amino acids. CDR3 DNA sequence: TGCGCCAGCAGCGACAGCCCCTACGAGCAGTACTTC. This gives the protein CASSDSPYEQYF.